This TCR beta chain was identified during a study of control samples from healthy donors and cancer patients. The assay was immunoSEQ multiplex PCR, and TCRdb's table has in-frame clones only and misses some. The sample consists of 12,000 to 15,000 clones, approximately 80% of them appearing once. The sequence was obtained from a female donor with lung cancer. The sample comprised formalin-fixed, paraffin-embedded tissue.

The CDR3 reads CASSQVGQGAEAFF. The CDR3, as DNA: TGCGCCAGCAGCCAAGTCGGGCAGGGTGCTGAAGCTTTCTTT. The chain joins TRBV4-3 to TRBJ1-1; perhaps TRBD1 as D (5 bases). Germline CDR1 LGHNA, CDR2 YSLEER. V lost 1 base and J lost 6, with 12 bases in between. This CDR3 is built from 14 residues.